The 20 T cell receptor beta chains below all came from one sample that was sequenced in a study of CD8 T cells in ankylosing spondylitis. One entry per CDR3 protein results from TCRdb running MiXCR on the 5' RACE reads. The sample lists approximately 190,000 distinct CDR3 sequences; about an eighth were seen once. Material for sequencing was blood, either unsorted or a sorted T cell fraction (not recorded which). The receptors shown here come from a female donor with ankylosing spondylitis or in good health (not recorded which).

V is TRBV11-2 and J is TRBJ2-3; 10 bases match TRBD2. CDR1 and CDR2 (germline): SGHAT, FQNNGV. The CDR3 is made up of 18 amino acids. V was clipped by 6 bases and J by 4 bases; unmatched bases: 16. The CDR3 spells CASSPVPVAGGGADTQYF. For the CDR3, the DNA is TGTGCCAGCAGTCCTGTTCCGGTAGCGGGAGGAGGGGCAGATACGCAGTATTTT.

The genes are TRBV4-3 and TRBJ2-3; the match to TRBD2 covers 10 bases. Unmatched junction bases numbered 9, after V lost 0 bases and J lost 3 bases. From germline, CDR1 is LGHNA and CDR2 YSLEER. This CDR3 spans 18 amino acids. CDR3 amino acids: CASSQESAGTSDTDTQYF. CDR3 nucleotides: TGCGCCAGCAGCCAAGAATCGGCCGGGACTAGCGATACAGATACGCAGTATTTT.

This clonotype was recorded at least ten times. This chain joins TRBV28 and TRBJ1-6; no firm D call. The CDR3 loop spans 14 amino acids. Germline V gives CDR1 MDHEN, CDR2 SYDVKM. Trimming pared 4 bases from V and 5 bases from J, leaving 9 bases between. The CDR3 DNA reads TGTGCCAGCAGTTCAGGTTCTAATAATTCACCCCTCCACTTT. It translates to CASSSGSNNSPLHF.

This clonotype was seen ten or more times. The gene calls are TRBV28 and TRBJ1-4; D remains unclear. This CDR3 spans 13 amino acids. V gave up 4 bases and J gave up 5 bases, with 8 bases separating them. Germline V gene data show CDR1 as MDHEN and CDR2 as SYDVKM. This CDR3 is CASSSPGNEKLFF. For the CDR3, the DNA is TGTGCCAGCAGTTCCCCGGGAAATGAAAAACTGTTTTTT.

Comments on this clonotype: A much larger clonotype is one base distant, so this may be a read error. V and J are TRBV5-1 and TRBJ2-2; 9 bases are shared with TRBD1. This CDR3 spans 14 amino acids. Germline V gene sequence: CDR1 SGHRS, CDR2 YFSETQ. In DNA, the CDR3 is TGCGCCAGCAGCCGGGACAGGGTAACCGAGGAGCTGTTTTTT. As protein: CASSRDRVTEELFF.

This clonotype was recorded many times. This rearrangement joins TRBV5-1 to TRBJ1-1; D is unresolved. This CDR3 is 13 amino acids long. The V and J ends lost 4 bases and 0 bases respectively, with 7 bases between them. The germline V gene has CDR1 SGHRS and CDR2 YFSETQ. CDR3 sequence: CASSRDLNTEAFF. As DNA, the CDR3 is TGCGCCAGCAGCCGCGACTTGAACACTGAAGCTTTCTTT.

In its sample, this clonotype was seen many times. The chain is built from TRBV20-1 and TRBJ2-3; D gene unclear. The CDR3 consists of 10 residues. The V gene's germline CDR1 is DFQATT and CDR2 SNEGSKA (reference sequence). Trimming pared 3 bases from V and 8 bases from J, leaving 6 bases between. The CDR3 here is CSARRSTQYF. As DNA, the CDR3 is TGCAGTGCTAGGAGGAGTACGCAGTATTTT.

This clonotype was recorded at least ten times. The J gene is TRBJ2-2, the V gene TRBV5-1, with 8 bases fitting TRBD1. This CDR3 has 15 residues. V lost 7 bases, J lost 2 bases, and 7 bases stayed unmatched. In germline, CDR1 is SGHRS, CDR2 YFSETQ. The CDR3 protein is CASGLGQGNTGELFF. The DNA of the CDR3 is TGCGCCAGCGGGCTTGGACAGGGAAACACCGGGGAGCTGTTTTTT. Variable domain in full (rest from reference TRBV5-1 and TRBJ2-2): KAGVTQTPRYLIKTRGQQVTLSCSPISGHRSVSWYQQTPGQGLQFLFEYFSETQRNKGNFPGRFSGRQFSNSRSEMNVSTLELGDSALYLCASGLGQGNTGELFFGEGSRLTVL.

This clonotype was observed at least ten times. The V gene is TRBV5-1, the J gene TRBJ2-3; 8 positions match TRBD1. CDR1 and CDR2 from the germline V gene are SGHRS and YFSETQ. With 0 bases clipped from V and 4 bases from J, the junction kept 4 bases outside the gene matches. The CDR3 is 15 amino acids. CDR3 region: CASSLDGQGPDTQYF. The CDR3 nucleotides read TGCGCCAGCAGCTTGGACGGACAGGGCCCAGATACGCAGTATTTT. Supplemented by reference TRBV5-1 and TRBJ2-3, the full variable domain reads KAGVTQTPRYLIKTRGQQVTLSCSPISGHRSVSWYQQTPGQGLQFLFEYFSETQRNKGNFPGRFSGRQFSNSRSEMNVSTLELGDSALYLCASSLDGQGPDTQYFGPGTRLTVL.

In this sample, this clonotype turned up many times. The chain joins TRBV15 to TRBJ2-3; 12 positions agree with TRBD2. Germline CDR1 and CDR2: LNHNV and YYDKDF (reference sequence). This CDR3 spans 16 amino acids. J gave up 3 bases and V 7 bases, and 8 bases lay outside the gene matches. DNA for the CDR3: TGTGCCACCAAGACTAGCGGGAGTGGTAATACAGATACGCAGTATTTT. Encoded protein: CATKTSGSGNTDTQYF.

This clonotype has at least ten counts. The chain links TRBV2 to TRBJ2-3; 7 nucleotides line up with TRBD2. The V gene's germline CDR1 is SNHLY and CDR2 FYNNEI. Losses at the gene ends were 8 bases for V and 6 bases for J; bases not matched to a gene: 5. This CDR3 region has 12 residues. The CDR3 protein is CASASLADTQYF. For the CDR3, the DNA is TGTGCCAGCGCCTCACTAGCGGATACGCAGTATTTT.

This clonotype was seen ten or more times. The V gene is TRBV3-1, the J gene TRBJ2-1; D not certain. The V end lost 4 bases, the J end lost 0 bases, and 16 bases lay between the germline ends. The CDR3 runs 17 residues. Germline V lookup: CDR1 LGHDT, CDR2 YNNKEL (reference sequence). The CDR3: CASSPAINPNSYNEQFF. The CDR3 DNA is TGTGCCAGCAGCCCAGCAATTAACCCCAACTCCTACAATGAGCAGTTCTTC.

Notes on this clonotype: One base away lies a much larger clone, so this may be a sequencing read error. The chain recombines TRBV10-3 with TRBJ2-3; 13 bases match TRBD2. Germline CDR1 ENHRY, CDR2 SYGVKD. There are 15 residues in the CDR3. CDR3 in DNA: TGTGCCATCAGCGGGACTAGCGGGACTTCAGATACGCTGTATTTT. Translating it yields CAISGTSGTSDTLYF.

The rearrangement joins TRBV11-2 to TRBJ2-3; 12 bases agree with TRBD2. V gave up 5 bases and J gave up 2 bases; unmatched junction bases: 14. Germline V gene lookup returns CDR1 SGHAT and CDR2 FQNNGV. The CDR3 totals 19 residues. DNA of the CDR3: TGTGCCAGCAGCCCCCATTGGACTACTAGCGGGAGGCCCACAGATACGCAGTATTTT. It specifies CASSPHWTTSGRPTDTQYF.

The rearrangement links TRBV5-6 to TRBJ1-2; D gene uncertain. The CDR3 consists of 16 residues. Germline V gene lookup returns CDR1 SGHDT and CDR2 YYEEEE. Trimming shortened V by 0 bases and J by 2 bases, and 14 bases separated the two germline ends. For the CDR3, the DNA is TGTGCCAGCAGCTTGGTAGACGGGTTAGCCAACTATGGCTACACCTTC. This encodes CASSLVDGLANYGYTF.

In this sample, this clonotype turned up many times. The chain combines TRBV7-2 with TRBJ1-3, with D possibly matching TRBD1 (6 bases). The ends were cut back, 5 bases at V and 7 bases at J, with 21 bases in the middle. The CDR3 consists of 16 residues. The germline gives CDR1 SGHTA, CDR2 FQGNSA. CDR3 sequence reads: CASSPELGPQGNTIYF. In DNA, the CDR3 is TGTGCCAGCAGCCCCGAACTAGGGCCCCAGGGGAACACCATATATTTT.

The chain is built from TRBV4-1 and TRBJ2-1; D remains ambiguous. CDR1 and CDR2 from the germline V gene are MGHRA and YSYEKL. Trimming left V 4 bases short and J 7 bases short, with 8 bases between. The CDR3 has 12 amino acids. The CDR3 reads CASSLEENEQFF. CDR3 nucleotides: TGCGCCAGCAGCCTAGAGGAGAATGAGCAGTTCTTC.

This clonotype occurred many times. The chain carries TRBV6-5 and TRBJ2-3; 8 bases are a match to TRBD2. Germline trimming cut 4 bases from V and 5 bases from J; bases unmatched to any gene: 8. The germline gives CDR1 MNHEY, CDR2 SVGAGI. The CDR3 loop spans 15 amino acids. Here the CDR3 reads CASSFEASGRDTQYF. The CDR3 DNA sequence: TGTGCCAGCAGTTTCGAGGCCAGCGGGAGAGATACGCAGTATTTT.

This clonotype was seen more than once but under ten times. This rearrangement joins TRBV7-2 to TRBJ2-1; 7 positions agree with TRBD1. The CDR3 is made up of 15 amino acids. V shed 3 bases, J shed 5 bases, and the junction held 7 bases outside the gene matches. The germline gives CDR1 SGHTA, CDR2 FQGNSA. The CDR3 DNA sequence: TGTGCCAGCAGCTTTACGGGACAGTTGAACAATGAGCAGTTCTTC. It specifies CASSFTGQLNNEQFF.

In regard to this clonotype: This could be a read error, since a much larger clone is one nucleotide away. The CDR3, as DNA: TGTGCCACCAGCAGGGACGATACCGGCGGTAACTATGCCTACACCTTC. As protein: CATSRDDTGGNYAYTF. The V and J genes are TRBV15 and TRBJ1-2; no clear D. CDR1 is LNHNV and CDR2 is YYDKDF in the germline V gene (reference sequence). The CDR3 loop spans 16 amino acids. Drawing the rest from reference TRBV15 and TRBJ1-2, the complete variable domain is DAMVIQNPRYQVTQFGKPVTLSCSQTLNHNVMYWYQQKSSQAPKLLFHYYDKDFNNEADTPDNFQSRRPNTSFCFLDIRSPGLGDTAMYLCATSRDDTGGNYAYTFGSGTRLTVV.